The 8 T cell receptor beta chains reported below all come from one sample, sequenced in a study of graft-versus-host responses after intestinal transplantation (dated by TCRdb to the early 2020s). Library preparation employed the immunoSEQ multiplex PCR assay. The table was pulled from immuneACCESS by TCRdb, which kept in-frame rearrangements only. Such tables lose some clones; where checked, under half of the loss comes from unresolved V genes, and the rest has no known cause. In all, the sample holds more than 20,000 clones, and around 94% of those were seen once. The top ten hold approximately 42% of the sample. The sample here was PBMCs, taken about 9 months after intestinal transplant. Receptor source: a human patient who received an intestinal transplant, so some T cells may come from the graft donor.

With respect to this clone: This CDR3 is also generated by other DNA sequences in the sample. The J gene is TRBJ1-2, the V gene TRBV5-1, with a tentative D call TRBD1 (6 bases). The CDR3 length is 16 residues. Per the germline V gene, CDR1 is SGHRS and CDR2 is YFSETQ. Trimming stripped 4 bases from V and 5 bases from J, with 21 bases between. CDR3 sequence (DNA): TGCGCCAGCAGCCCCCGCCGGGGGGGCGAAAATTATGGCTACACCTTC. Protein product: CASSPRRGGENYGYTF. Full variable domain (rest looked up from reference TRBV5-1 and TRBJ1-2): KAGVTQTPRYLIKTRGQQVTLSCSPISGHRSVSWYQQTPGQGLQFLFEYFSETQRNKGNFPGRFSGRQFSNSRSEMNVSTLELGDSALYLCASSPRRGGENYGYTFGSGTRLTVV.

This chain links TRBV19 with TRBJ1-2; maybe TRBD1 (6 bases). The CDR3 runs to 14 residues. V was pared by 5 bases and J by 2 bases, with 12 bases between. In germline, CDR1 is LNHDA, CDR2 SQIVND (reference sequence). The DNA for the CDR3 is TGTGCCAGTAGTGCCTTTACAGGGAACTATGGCTACACCTTC. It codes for CASSAFTGNYGYTF.

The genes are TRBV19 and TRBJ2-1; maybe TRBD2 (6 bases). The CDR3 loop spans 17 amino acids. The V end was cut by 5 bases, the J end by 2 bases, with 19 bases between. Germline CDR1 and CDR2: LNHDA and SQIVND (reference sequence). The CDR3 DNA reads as TGTGCCAGTAGTCCCCGGGGGATAGGGGAGCCCTACAATGAGCAGTTCTTC. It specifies CASSPRGIGEPYNEQFF.

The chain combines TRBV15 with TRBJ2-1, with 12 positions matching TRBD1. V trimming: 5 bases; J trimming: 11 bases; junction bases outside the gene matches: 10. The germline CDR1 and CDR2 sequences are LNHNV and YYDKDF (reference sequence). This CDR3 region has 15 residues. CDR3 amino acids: CATSGPGQGASKQFF. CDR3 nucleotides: TGTGCCACCAGCGGACCGGGACAGGGGGCTAGTAAGCAGTTCTTC.

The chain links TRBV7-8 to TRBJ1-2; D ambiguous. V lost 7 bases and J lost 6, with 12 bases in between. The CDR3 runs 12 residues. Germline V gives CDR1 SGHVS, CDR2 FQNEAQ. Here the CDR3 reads CASTRSGNGYTF. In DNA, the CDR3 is TGTGCCAGCACTCGCAGCGGTAATGGCTACACCTTC. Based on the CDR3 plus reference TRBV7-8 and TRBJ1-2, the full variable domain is GAGVSQSPRYKVAKRGQDVALRCDPISGHVSLFWYQQALGQGPEFLTYFQNEAQLDKSGLPSDRFFAERPEGSVSTLKIQRTQQEDSAVYLCASTRSGNGYTFGSGTRLTVV.

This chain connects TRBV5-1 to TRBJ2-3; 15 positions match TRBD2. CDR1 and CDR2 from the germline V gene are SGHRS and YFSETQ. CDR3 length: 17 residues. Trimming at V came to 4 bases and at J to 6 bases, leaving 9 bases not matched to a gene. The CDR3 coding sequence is TGCGCCAGCAGCGTGCCGGGACTAGCGGGAGGAGAGGATACGCAGTATTTT. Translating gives CASSVPGLAGGEDTQYF.

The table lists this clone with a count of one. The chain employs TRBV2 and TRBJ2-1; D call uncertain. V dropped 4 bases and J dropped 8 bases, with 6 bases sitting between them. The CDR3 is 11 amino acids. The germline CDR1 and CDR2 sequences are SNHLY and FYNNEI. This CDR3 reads CASSGWYEQFF. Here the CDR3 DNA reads TGTGCCAGCAGTGGCTGGTATGAGCAGTTCTTC.

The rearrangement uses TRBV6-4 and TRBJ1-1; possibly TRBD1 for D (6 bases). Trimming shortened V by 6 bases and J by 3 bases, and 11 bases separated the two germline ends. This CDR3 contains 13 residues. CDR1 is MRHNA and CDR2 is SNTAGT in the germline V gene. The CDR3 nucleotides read TGTGCCAGCAGGGGGGCGGGGGACACTGAAGCTTTCTTT. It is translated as CASRGAGDTEAFF.